This T cell receptor beta chain was recorded in a study of post-analysis software for immune sequencing data. At the level of the study: Clinical courses comprised relapsing-remitting, secondary progressive and progressive-relapsing multiple sclerosis. General study points: F-measure co-clustering was strong for batch-matched samples. Comparison with controls showed significantly lower normalized Chao1 diversity in multiple sclerosis patients. Patients used about 5 TRBV segments, including TRBV5-6, TRBV5-1 and TRBV20-1, more often than controls.

Libraries were made from TCR beta cDNA, and they carried unique molecular identifiers. TCRdb re-called the PCR reads with MiXCR, one entry per CDR3 protein. The data contain 650,000 to 850,000 distinct CDR3 sequences, roughly 46% of them seen just once; the ten biggest clones take up 4.9%. This clonotype was counted a few times. Its specificity is not known. Germline lookup yields CDR1 MNHEY and CDR2 SVGAGI. CDR3 length: 14 residues. V lost 6 bases and J lost 1; bases outside the gene matches: 5. This receptor was taken from a girl aged 5 to 17 with multiple sclerosis. The sequencing input was blood. This chain joins TRBV6-5 and TRBJ2-5, with 7 nucleotides matching TRBD2. CDR3: CASSPREGQETQYF. In DNA form, the CDR3 reads TGTGCCAGCAGCCCGAGGGAGGGCCAAGAGACCCAGTACTTC.